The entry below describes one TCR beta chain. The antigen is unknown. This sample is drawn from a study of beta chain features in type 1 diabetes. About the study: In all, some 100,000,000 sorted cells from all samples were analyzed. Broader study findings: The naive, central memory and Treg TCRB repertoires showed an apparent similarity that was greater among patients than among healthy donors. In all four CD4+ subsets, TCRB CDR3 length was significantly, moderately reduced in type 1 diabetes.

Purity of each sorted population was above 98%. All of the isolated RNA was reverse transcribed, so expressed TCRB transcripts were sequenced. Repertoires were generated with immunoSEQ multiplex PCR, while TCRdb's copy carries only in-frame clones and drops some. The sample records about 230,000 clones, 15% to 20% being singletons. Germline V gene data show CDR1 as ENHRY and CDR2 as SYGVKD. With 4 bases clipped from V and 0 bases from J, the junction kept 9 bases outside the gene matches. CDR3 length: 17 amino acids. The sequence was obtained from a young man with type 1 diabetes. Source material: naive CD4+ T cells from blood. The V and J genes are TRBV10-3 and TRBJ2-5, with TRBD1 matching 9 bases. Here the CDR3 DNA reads TGTGCCATCAGTGCAGGACAGGGGCAAAGGGACCAAGAGACCCAGTACTTC. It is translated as CAISAGQGQRDQETQYF.